This TCR beta chain came from a study of T cell changes during pregnancy in multiple sclerosis. This CDR3 has 14 residues. Germline V CDR1 and CDR2: SGHTA, FQGNSA. V lost 1 base to trimming and J lost 3 bases, with 9 bases between them. The method was immunoSEQ multiplex PCR; TCRdb's version includes in-frame clones alone and lacks a portion of them. The table records almost 50,000 clones, roughly 94% of them present only once. The sample holds one count of this clone. The starting material was CD4+ T cells from peripheral blood mononuclear cells, obtained in the third trimester of pregnancy. The rearrangement links TRBV7-2 to TRBJ1-1; no definite D call. This clonotype was obtained from a female donor with multiple sclerosis, enrolled in a pregnancy study. The CDR3, as DNA: TGTGCCAGCAGCTTAGTGATGGCGGACACTGAAGCTTTCTTT. It specifies CASSLVMADTEAFF.